The 29 T cell receptor beta chains below come from one sample, sequenced in a study of T cell responses to AZD1222 COVID-19 vaccine. Method: immunoSEQ multiplex PCR; TCRdb's copy keeps in-frame clones and lacks some. Altogether about 120,000 clones are present, around 93% being singletons, with the ten largest covering about 7.8%. Sequences were derived from peripheral blood, sampled on day 0 of AZD1222 vaccination. Receptor source: an adult in good health.

The V gene is TRBV6-5, the J gene TRBJ1-3; no clear D. CDR1 MNHEY and CDR2 SVGAGI come from the germline V gene. The CDR3 has 13 amino acids. Trimming stripped 6 bases from V and 0 bases from J, with 6 bases between. The CDR3, as DNA: TGTGCCAGCAGGGAGTACTCTGGAAACACCATATATTTT. Protein sequence: CASREYSGNTIYF.

CDR3 loop: CASSPLRGARVNTEAFF. The CDR3 nucleotides are TGTGCCAGCAGCCCCCTACGGGGGGCGAGGGTGAACACTGAAGCTTTCTTT. The chain combines TRBV11-2 with TRBJ1-1; TRBD1 might be the D (6 bases). Germline CDR1 is SGHAT and CDR2 is FQNNGV. Trimming removed 5 bases from V and 0 bases from J, with 19 bases in between. CDR3 length: 17 residues.

The V gene is TRBV4-1, the J gene TRBJ2-2; D possibly corresponds to TRBD1 (6 bases). The CDR3 is 15 residues long. Germline V lookup: CDR1 MGHRA, CDR2 YSYEKL. The V gene lost 8 bases and the J gene lost 0 bases, with 13 bases spanning the gap. The CDR3 region is CASRIGQSNTGELFF. DNA for the CDR3: TGCGCCAGCCGAATCGGACAGTCGAACACCGGGGAGCTGTTTTTT.

This chain links TRBV6-6 with TRBJ2-7, with a tentative D call TRBD1 (6 bases). Trimming took off 5 bases at V and 2 bases at J, with 13 bases between the two ends. The CDR3 covers 14 residues. The germline V gene encodes CDR1 MNHNY and CDR2 SVGAGI (reference sequence). The CDR3 bases are TGTGCCAGCAGTCTACCCGGGACACCCTACGAGCAGTACTTC. It specifies CASSLPGTPYEQYF.

The chain joins TRBV30 to TRBJ1-6, with D unclear. Trimming pared 3 bases from V and 14 bases from J, leaving 8 bases between. The germline gives CDR1 GTSNPN, CDR2 SVGIG (reference sequence). There are 10 residues in the CDR3. CDR3 loop: CAWRLHTLHF. CDR3 nucleotides: TGTGCCTGGAGACTACACACCCTCCACTTT.

V gene TRBV5-8 combines with J gene TRBJ1-1; D remains unclear. The CDR3 loop spans 15 amino acids. From germline, CDR1 is SGHTS and CDR2 YDEGEE. Trimming left V 0 bases short and J 6 bases short, with 15 bases between. The CDR3 protein is CASSLGWRESAEAFF. The CDR3 nucleotides are TGTGCCAGCAGCTTGGGTTGGAGGGAATCGGCTGAAGCTTTCTTT.

The rearrangement links TRBV28 to TRBJ1-1; 11 bases align to TRBD1. The CDR3 has 18 amino acids. The germline V gene encodes CDR1 MDHEN and CDR2 SYDVKM. Trimming cost V 1 base and J 1 base; bases outside gene matches: 8. The CDR3 DNA reads as TGTGCCAGCAGTTTATTAGCGGACAGGGGGCTGCGGAACACTGAAGCTTTCTTT. This encodes CASSLLADRGLRNTEAFF.

This rearrangement joins TRBV24-1 to TRBJ1-1; D unclear. Deletions cut 1 base from V and 1 base from J, with 9 bases between. The CDR3 loop spans 15 amino acids. The germline CDR1 and CDR2 sequences are KGHDR and SFDVKD. The CDR3 reads CATSDFRHGNTEAFF. The CDR3 nucleotides read TGTGCCACCAGTGATTTCAGACACGGGAACACTGAAGCTTTCTTT.

The genes are TRBV11-2 and TRBJ2-2, with D possibly TRBD2 on 5 matching bases. The V end was cut by 4 bases, the J end by 5 bases, with 11 bases between. CDR1 and CDR2 from the germline V gene are SGHAT and FQNNGV. CDR3 length equals 14 residues. CDR3 amino acids: CASSWGAPTGELFF. DNA of the CDR3: TGTGCCAGCAGCTGGGGAGCCCCGACCGGGGAGCTGTTTTTT.

This chain links TRBV19 with TRBJ1-1, with TRBD1 matching over 10 bases. V was clipped by 6 bases and J by 6 bases; unmatched bases: 10. Germline-derived CDR1 and CDR2 are LNHDA and SQIVND (reference sequence). The CDR3 loop spans 15 amino acids. The DNA for the CDR3 is TGTGCCAGTAGGACATTAGACAGGGGGCAGGCTGAAGCTTTCTTT. Encoded protein: CASRTLDRGQAEAFF.

The V and J genes are TRBV27 and TRBJ1-5, with TRBD1 matching over 11 bases. This CDR3 has 16 residues. The V gene end was trimmed by 5 bases and the J gene end by 6 bases; junction bases not matched to a gene: 9. Germline-derived CDR1 and CDR2 are MNHEY and SMNVEV (reference sequence). CDR3 sequence (DNA): TGTGCCAGCAGTCTGATCTCCGGGACAGGGGGTCAGCCCCAGCATTTT. It encodes CASSLISGTGGQPQHF.

This clone was found once. This chain connects TRBV27 to TRBJ2-1, with D tentatively TRBD1 (6 bases). The CDR3 contains 15 residues. V lost 6 bases to trimming and J lost 0 bases, with 12 bases between them. Germline V gene sequence: CDR1 MNHEY, CDR2 SMNVEV (reference sequence). Written as DNA, the CDR3 is TGTGCCAGCAGGGGGGACATTAGCTCCTACAATGAGCAGTTCTTC. Protein: CASRGDISSYNEQFF.

V and J are TRBV2 and TRBJ2-2; no clear D gene. V lost 7 bases, J lost 6 bases, and 9 bases lay in between. Per germline, CDR1 SNHLY and CDR2 FYNNEI. This CDR3 spans 12 amino acids. The CDR3, as DNA: TGTGCCAGCAATCGGATCGCCGGGGAGCTGTTTTTT. Protein product: CASNRIAGELFF.

The chain employs TRBV2 and TRBJ2-3, with 8 nucleotides matching TRBD2. Germline CDR1 reads SNHLY; CDR2 reads FYNNEI. The CDR3 contains 14 residues. The J segment lost 4 bases and the V segment lost 5 bases, leaving 5 bases of the junction unmatched. CDR3 nucleotide sequence: TGTGCCAGCAGTCAGGGACTAGGGCCAGATACGCAGTATTTT. It specifies CASSQGLGPDTQYF.

The V and J genes are TRBV30 and TRBJ2-1; 11 bases fit TRBD2. There are 12 residues in the CDR3. V trimming: 8 bases; J trimming: 4 bases; junction bases outside the gene matches: 1. CDR1 is GTSNPN and CDR2 is SVGIG in the germline V gene (reference sequence). The chain's CDR3 is CATSGGYNEQFF. CDR3 nucleotides: TGTGCCACTAGCGGGGGATACAATGAGCAGTTCTTC.

The CDR3 sequence: CASSLYRDSLYQPQHF. CDR3 bases: TGTGCCAGCAGCTTATACCGGGACAGTTTATATCAGCCCCAGCATTTT. V and J are TRBV5-6 and TRBJ1-5; 7 bases are shared with TRBD1. Germline CDR1 is SGHDT and CDR2 is YYEEEE. This CDR3 is 16 amino acids long. Trimming removed 2 bases from V and 5 bases from J; junction bases left unmatched: 10.

V is TRBV5-5 and J is TRBJ1-1; D perhaps matches TRBD1 (6 bases). This CDR3 comprises 13 residues. Germline CDR1 reads SGHKS; CDR2 reads YYEKEE (reference sequence). Trimming left V 4 bases short and J 5 bases short, with 12 bases between. CDR3 nucleotides: TGTGCCAGCAGCCCAGGGGTTTGGACTGAAGCTTTCTTT. Encoded protein: CASSPGVWTEAFF.

The chain employs TRBV7-8 and TRBJ1-5; 9 positions agree with TRBD1. CDR1 and CDR2 from the germline V gene are SGHVS and FQNEAQ. Germline trimming cut 10 bases from V and 1 base from J; bases unmatched to any gene: 5. CDR3 size: 14 residues. The CDR3 bases are TGTGCCACCCGGACAGGGGCGAGCAATCAGCCCCAGCATTTT. This translates into CATRTGASNQPQHF.

The rearrangement uses TRBV19 and TRBJ1-6; D remains unclear. Per the germline V gene, CDR1 is LNHDA and CDR2 is SQIVND (reference sequence). This CDR3 region has 14 residues. Deletions cut 3 bases from V and 6 bases from J, with 9 bases between. The CDR3 DNA reads TGTGCCAGTAGTATGGGAAGAGGTAATTCACCCCTCCACTTT. Protein: CASSMGRGNSPLHF.

This sequence joins TRBV12-3 or TRBV12-4 and TRBJ1-4; D is uncertain. The CDR3 is 12 residues long. The V end was cut by 6 bases, the J end by 5 bases, with 7 bases between. The CDR3 nucleotides are TGTGCCAGCAGGACTTCCAATGAAAAACTGTTTTTT. Translated: CASRTSNEKLFF.

The chain links TRBV27 to TRBJ2-5, with D possibly being TRBD1 (7 bases). The V and J ends lost 0 bases and 4 bases respectively, with 12 bases between them. The CDR3 has 15 residues. Germline assignment: CDR1 MNHEY and CDR2 SMNVEV (reference sequence). CDR3 in DNA: TGTGCCAGCAGTTTATCGCGGCAGGGGGGAGAGACCCAGTACTTC. Its protein product is CASSLSRQGGETQYF.

The V gene is TRBV3-1 (or the pseudogene TRBV3-2), the J gene TRBJ2-3, with D unresolved. Trimming took off 5 bases at V and 6 bases at J, with 12 bases between the two ends. The CDR3 length is 13 residues. Germline CDR1 and CDR2: LGHDT and YNNKEL (reference sequence). CDR3 protein: CASSLAEWDTQYF. CDR3 coding DNA: TGTGCCAGCAGCTTGGCGGAGTGGGATACGCAGTATTTT.

The chain employs TRBV5-1 and TRBJ2-7; the D gene is possibly TRBD1 (6 bases). The V gene's germline CDR1 is SGHRS and CDR2 YFSETQ. The V and J ends lost 4 bases and 3 bases respectively, with 11 bases between them. This CDR3 region has 13 residues. DNA for the CDR3: TGCGCCAGCAGCCCTGGACAGTACTACGAGCAGTACTTC. It is translated as CASSPGQYYEQYF. The complete variable domain, with remaining parts taken from reference TRBV5-1 and TRBJ2-7, reads KAGVTQTPRYLIKTRGQQVTLSCSPISGHRSVSWYQQTPGQGLQFLFEYFSETQRNKGNFPGRFSGRQFSNSRSEMNVSTLELGDSALYLCASSPGQYYEQYFGPGTRLTVT.

V and J are TRBV23-1 and TRBJ1-2, with a tentative D call TRBD1 (5 bases). TRBV23-1 is placed among ORFs of uncertain function. Trimming pared 1 base from V and 2 bases from J, leaving 26 bases between. CDR3 length: 20 amino acids. The CDR3 DNA reads as TGCGCCAGCAGTCAATGGCGCTTTTTACATCGGGACCCAACCAACTATGGCTACACCTTC. As protein: CASSQWRFLHRDPTNYGYTF.

The V gene is TRBV9, the J gene TRBJ2-3; 9 nucleotides line up with TRBD2. Germline-derived CDR1 and CDR2 are SGDLS and YYNGEE. The V and J ends lost 7 bases and 4 bases, in that order; junction bases with no gene match: 10. CDR3 length equals 15 residues. In DNA, the CDR3 is TGTGCCAGCGGAAGCGGGGGGACTCGTGCAGATACGCAGTATTTT. This encodes CASGSGGTRADTQYF.

The chain recombines TRBV2 with TRBJ1-5; a possible D gene is TRBD1 (5 bases). V was pared by 6 bases and J by 3 bases, with 9 bases between. The length of the CDR3 is 13 residues. In germline, CDR1 is SNHLY, CDR2 FYNNEI. CDR3 nucleotide sequence: TGTGCCAGCAGGGGGGTCCCCAATCAGCCCCAGCATTTT. Amino acids: CASRGVPNQPQHF.

This chain joins TRBV5-5 and TRBJ2-5; 13 bases line up with TRBD2. The germline V gene has CDR1 SGHKS and CDR2 YYEKEE (reference sequence). Losses at the gene ends were 2 bases for V and 5 bases for J; bases not matched to a gene: 6. This CDR3 is built from 16 residues. The CDR3: CASSFFVTSGGETQYF. CDR3 DNA sequence: TGTGCCAGCAGCTTCTTTGTGACTAGCGGGGGGGAGACCCAGTACTTC.

The chain joins TRBV24-1 to TRBJ2-2, with D possibly being TRBD1 or TRBD2 (5 bases each). The CDR3 consists of 14 residues. Germline V gene sequence: CDR1 KGHDR, CDR2 SFDVKD. Between the trimmed V and J ends, which lost 0 bases and 4 bases, there was a span of 5 bases. CDR3 protein: CATSDLGGTGELFF. The DNA for the CDR3 is TGTGCCACCAGTGATTTGGGGGGCACCGGGGAGCTGTTTTTT.

The chain is built from TRBV7-8 and TRBJ1-1; no firm D call. The CDR3 has 19 amino acids. Germline V gives CDR1 SGHVS, CDR2 FQNEAQ. The V and J ends lost 0 bases and 0 bases respectively, with 20 bases between them. The CDR3 DNA follows: TGTGCCAGCAGCTTAGCGCTCTACCCCAACCAAAACATGAACACTGAAGCTTTCTTT. Protein product: CASSLALYPNQNMNTEAFF.